Detailed here is one T cell receptor beta chain. No cognate antigen has been identified for it. Base qualities are not recorded, but no much larger clone differs from it by a single base. One collaborating source in Seattle enrolled patients while the patients were actively infected and followed the patients over time throughout the course of disease. The collaborating institutions used their own protocols to collect whole blood in K2EDTA tubes. For TCRbeta analysis, collaborators shipped samples in one of three forms: frozen whole blood, isolated PBMCs, or DNA extracted from either of those sample types. The immunoSEQ Assay, a bias-controlled multiplex PCR, was used to amplify TCRbeta CDR3 regions from genomic DNA. As for the original processing: Nucleated cell counts per sample were estimated from amplification of reference gene primers within the assay. To quantify the absolute abundance of each unique TCRbeta CDR3 rearrangement, sequence reads were collapsed and filtered. For each sample, productive Simpson clonality was calculated by taking the square root of Simpson's diversity index across productive rearrangements. This is the immuneACCESS table as TCRdb keeps it, with only in-frame sequences that have V and J called. A part of the clones is gone; compared with another copy, unresolved V genes explain less than half, and the rest is unexplained. Clone size and the V and J calls come from that table; the DNA yielded D and trimming. The sample table lists some 240,000 clones, roughly four fifths of them with a count of one. Around 7.2% of the sample goes to the ten largest clones.

The data were taken from a study of blood T cell repertoires in COVID-19 (TCRdb year 2020). At the level of the whole study: Samples covering the acute and convalescent phases of COVID-19 were provided by collaborators in the United States, Italy and Spain. The prospective study material was composed of cDNA or gDNA derived from T cells, B-cell-depleted T cells, or PBMCs. Deeply sampled blood TCRbeta repertoires from subjects exposed to, actively infected with, or recovered from COVID-19 were included in the dataset. The repertoires were made available in a free public database intended to serve as a resource for research on the immune response to SARS-CoV-2. The samples were drawn from two sources: the first 160 participants of the ongoing ImmuneRACE study, and 1,200 or so subjects contributed by 6 global collaborators. Sample metadata almost always included a de-identified subject ID, COVID-19 status, age in years and sex. Where available, HLA class I and class II types were taken from metadata supplied by the sample provider and were not determined by assay-based typing. Findings and caveats that apply to the study as a whole: How much clinical and demographic metadata was included differed by source and by participant, and the metadata was provided uncurated.

From a lookup of the germline V gene, CDR1 and CDR2 are MNHEY and SVGEGT. V was cut back by 6 bases and J by 0 bases, leaving a gap of 27 bases between them. Counted from cysteine to phenylalanine, this CDR3 has 20 amino acids. Only CDR3 DNA is held: 60 bases, read in frame from base 1. The sample comprised peripheral blood. The sequence was obtained from a woman aged 80 or older with COVID-19, enrolled during active disease. The chain is assembled from TRBV6-2 or TRBV6-3 and TRBJ1-3; matching of 5 bases hints at TRBD1 as the D gene. The CDR3 amino acid sequence is: CASSPRTTLLLGRSGNTIYF. The DNA sequence follows: TGTGCCAGCAGCCCCCGGACAACTCTCCTTCTGGGCCGCTCTGGAAACACCATATATTTT.